The 3 T cell receptor beta chains listed next were all sequenced from one sample in a study of tumor and adjacent non-tumor tissue in lung cancer. TCRbeta libraries were built with three rounds of nested PCR, modified from ARM-PCR. Each CDR3 protein gets one entry after TCRdb re-called the multiplex PCR reads with MiXCR. This table has 110,000 or so distinct CDR3 sequences, roughly 74% appearing once. No cell sorting was done before RNA was extracted from the tissue. The source material was lung tumor tissue. The receptor set was obtained from a woman aged 60-75 years with non-small cell lung cancer.

Note on this clonotype: Just one base apart from a much larger clone, this may be a read error. The chain combines TRBV29-1 with TRBJ1-1, with D perhaps matching TRBD1 (5 bases). Germline CDR1 and CDR2: SQVTM and ANQGSEA. This CDR3 contains 13 residues. The CDR3 spells CSAEKEKGTGAFF. The CDR3 nucleotides read TGCAGCGCTGAAAAGGAAAAGGGGACTGGGGCTTTCTTT.

The V call is TRBV6-2 or TRBV6-3, the J call TRBJ2-1; the match to TRBD2 covers 8 bases. V trimming: 7 bases; J trimming: 9 bases; junction bases outside the gene matches: 8. The CDR3 totals 13 residues. Germline V CDR1 and CDR2: MNHEY, SVGEGT. CDR3 sequence reads: CASIDSGMIEQFF. Written as DNA, the CDR3 is TGTGCCAGCATCGATAGCGGGATGATTGAGCAGTTCTTC.

As regards this clonotype: This may be a read error: a much more frequent sequence differs by one nucleotide. This chain links TRBV5-4 with TRBJ1-2; D is perhaps TRBD1 (5 bases). The CDR3 extends over 16 amino acids. Germline CDR1 is SGHNT and CDR2 is YYREEE (reference sequence). Trimming stripped 3 bases from V and 0 bases from J, with 15 bases between. The CDR3 here is CASSYGHGIANYGYTF. The DNA of the CDR3 is TGTGCCAGCAGCTACGGACATGGGATTGCTAACTATGGCTACACCTTC.